This record looks at one T cell receptor beta chain sequence and its context. This receptor's antigen is unknown. The sample holds no much larger clone one base away, and base qualities are not on file. Relative to germline, V is 2 bases shorter and J is 6 bases shorter, with 17 bases between their ends. The CDR3, cysteine through phenylalanine, is 15 amino acids long. Left in the record is the CDR3 DNA by itself, 45 bases read in frame from the first base. CDR1 and CDR2 (SQVTM, ANQGSEA) derive from the germline V gene. This record comes from a study of beta chain features in type 1 diabetes (dated 2018 in TCRdb). A note on the overall study: Mean age, gender distribution, total cell number and subset yield did not differ between patients and healthy donors. A total of 90 million to 140 million sorted cells were examined across all samples, and RNA yield correlated strongly with the number of cells per subset. In the study, recently diagnosed type 1 diabetes patients and matched healthy donors were compared on the TCRB repertoires of their sorted circulating CD4+ T cell subsets. Naive and central memory subsets were obtained from all 30 or so donors, but regulatory and stem cell-like memory subsets were isolated from only 8 patients and 8 healthy donors. General conclusions and limits of the study: In all four CD4+ subsets, TCRB CDR3 length was moderately but significantly shorter in type 1 diabetes patients. Because cDNA was sequenced instead of genomic DNA, highly expressing activated cells could be over-represented, though the groups showed no difference in activation or CD3 levels. Naive, central memory and regulatory TCRB repertoires appeared to be more similar among patients than among healthy donors. Shorter templates might have been favored by PCR, but patient and control samples were amplified and corrected together, so both groups would have been affected equally by any skew. Fewer insertions and more nucleotide deletions at VDJ recombination sites were observed in patients with type 1 diabetes, implying thymic rearrangement abnormalities. Only small numbers of individuals were included in the HLA sub-analyses, which left unresolved whether HLA type had any influence on TCRB rearrangement.

The entire amount of isolated RNA was reverse transcribed using the High Capacity cDNA Reverse Transcription Kit, so the sequenced TCRB transcripts were expressed ones. Deep immunoSEQ sequencing was applied to naive, central memory and regulatory T cell samples, giving an average of about 3.8 million total reads per sample. Sorted cells were lysed in RLT buffer, and RNA was extracted using DNase-treated RNeasy Micro or Mini kits according to cell number. Each cell subset was processed separately to prevent cross-contamination, with patient and healthy donor samples processed together. TCRB sequences were amplified from cDNA with the immunoSEQ multiplex PCR, producing 87-bp fragments spanning the CDR3 region. Amplicons were sequenced on the Illumina HiSeq platform. Concerning the study's data processing: Synthetic template baselines were used to correct PCR bias computationally, reads within Hamming distance 2 were collapsed together, and singletons that could not be merged were discarded. Reads were aligned to IMGT to assign V, D and J genes, CDR3 length, and insertions or deletions at six rearrangement sites. Clonotype counts were normalized to sorted cell number within each subset before computing true diversity and Gini coefficients with the tcR R package. Repertoire sharing was quantified using the overlap coefficient calculated on TCRB nucleotide sequences. Out-of-frame TCRB sequences from naive cells were analyzed to stand in for the pre-selection repertoire. As stored in TCRdb, this immuneACCESS dataset retains in-frame rearrangements with V and J assigned. A fraction of the clones does not appear; measured against another copy, unresolved V genes explain less than half of the discrepancy, and the remainder lacks a known reason. That table is the source of V, J and clone size, and D and trimming were worked out from the DNA. This sample gives under 850,000 clones in total; roughly 13% of them show up just once. The top ten hold around 0.022% of the sample.

Each donor gave one peripheral blood draw, averaging around 120 mL, which was collected into heparinised tubes. Using a panel that included CD45RO, CCR7, CD25, CD127, CD95 and CD27, naive, central memory, regulatory and stem cell-like memory CD4+ T cells were sorted on a BD FACSAria II. Purity was above 95% for every sorted population. Right away, PBMCs were isolated by Lymphoprep density gradient centrifugation and were stained directly, with no culture step. So that batch effects would be minimized, each experiment stained and sorted samples in pairs, pairing one healthy donor with one patient. The receptor chain draws on TRBV29-1 and TRBJ1-5, with an unclear D gene assignment. The clonotype was recovered from a man aged 18 to 30 with type 1 diabetes. The specimen sequenced was naive CD4+ T cells from blood. The cell subset or site label, as the study defines it: true naive CD4+ T cells. Read as DNA, the sequence is TGCAGCGTTGAACGAGGCCGGCCAGCATGTCAGCCCCAGCATTTT. This encodes CSVERGRPACQPQHF.